Below are 26 T cell receptor beta chains sequenced from a single sample in a study of OX40 agonist ivuxolimab in advanced cancers. Libraries were prepared through the immunoSEQ multiplex PCR assay. The clones in this table, taken by TCRdb from immuneACCESS, are in-frame only. Not every clone is retained; where verified, under half of the shortfall comes from an unresolved V gene, and the cause of the rest is unknown. The sample includes approximately 90,000 clones, with around 90% observed a single time. 0.79% of the sample goes to the ten largest clones. This specimen consisted of CD4+ or CD8+ T cells sorted from blood, obtained in a trial of the OX40 agonist ivuxolimab. These receptors were collected from an adult with an advanced solid tumor such as melanoma, head and neck, liver or kidney cancer.

V is TRBV27 and J is TRBJ2-5, with 9 bases aligning to TRBD1. The trim removed 3 bases at V and 4 bases at J, leaving 6 bases unmatched. The CDR3 is 15 residues long. CDR1 and CDR2 (germline): MNHEY, SMNVEV (reference sequence). The CDR3 region has the DNA TGTGCCAGCAGTTTCCGACAGGGGGTCCGAGAGACCCAGTACTTC. It translates to CASSFRQGVRETQYF.

V gene TRBV10-3 combines with J gene TRBJ2-3; 7 nucleotides line up with TRBD1. The CDR3 has 13 residues. Germline loops: CDR1 ENHRY, CDR2 SYGVKD. J lost 2 bases, V lost 10 bases, and 6 bases had no gene match. Written as DNA, the CDR3 is TGTGCCACCACCGACAGGGACACAGATACGCAGTATTTT. Its protein is CATTDRDTDTQYF.

This clone has just a few counts. The CDR3 nucleotides read TGCAGCGTGGGCGGGGGTCGAGGTGAAGCTTTCTTT. It translates to CSVGGGRGEAFF. The chain carries TRBV29-1 and TRBJ1-1; D possibly corresponds to TRBD1 (5 bases). Germline CDR1 is SQVTM and CDR2 is ANQGSEA. This CDR3 spans 12 amino acids. V lost 6 bases, J lost 7 bases, and 15 bases lay in between. Full variable domain (rest looked up from reference TRBV29-1 and TRBJ1-1): SAVISQKPSRDICQRGTSLTIQCQVDSQVTMMFWYRQQPGQSLTLIATANQGSEATYESGFVIDKFPISRPNLTFSTLTVSNMSPEDSSIYLCSVGGGRGEAFFGQGTRLTVV.

The V and J genes are TRBV7-2 and TRBJ1-5, with 9 nucleotides matching TRBD1. The CDR3 contains 16 residues. V shed 2 bases and J 4 bases; nucleotides not matched to a gene: 6. Per germline, CDR1 SGHTA and CDR2 FQGNSA. The CDR3 bases are TGTGCCAGCAGCTTAAACTTCGGACAGGGGAATCAGCCCCAGCATTTT. It encodes CASSLNFGQGNQPQHF.

The chain recombines TRBV4-3 with TRBJ1-2; 8 nucleotides line up with TRBD1. This CDR3 comprises 16 residues. V shed 3 bases and J 8 bases; nucleotides not matched to a gene: 14. In germline, CDR1 is LGHNA, CDR2 YSLEER. DNA of the CDR3: TGCGCCAGCAGCCAGGGTCTCGGACAGGGTTCAAGCGGCTACACCTTC. Amino acid sequence: CASSQGLGQGSSGYTF.

This sequence joins TRBV7-2 and TRBJ1-2, with D hard to call. The CDR3 is made up of 15 amino acids. Per germline, CDR1 SGHTA and CDR2 FQGNSA. V was cut by 0 bases and J by 4 bases, with 12 bases left in between. Here the CDR3 DNA reads TGTGCCAGCAGCTTAGCGTTGGGAACAGCCTATGGCTACACCTTC. Translating it yields CASSLALGTAYGYTF.

The chain couples TRBV7-8 to TRBJ1-3; possibly TRBD1 for D (5 bases). The V end was cut by 2 bases, the J end by 2 bases, with 7 bases between. CDR3 length: 14 residues. Germline V gene data show CDR1 as SGHVS and CDR2 as FQNEAQ. CDR3 loop: CASSLQTAGNTIYF. CDR3 DNA sequence: TGTGCCAGCAGCTTACAGACAGCTGGAAACACCATATATTTT.

Here the CDR3 reads CASSPLAGAHQETQYF. CDR3 nucleotide sequence: TGCGCCAGCAGCCCGTTAGCGGGGGCCCACCAAGAGACCCAGTACTTC. The chain uses TRBV4-3 and TRBJ2-5; 9 bases are a match to TRBD2. V was pared by 4 bases and J by 0 bases, with 6 bases of the junction left unmatched. Germline V gene data show CDR1 as LGHNA and CDR2 as YSLEER. There are 16 residues in the CDR3.

CDR3 sequence: CASSVGSRAYGYTF. The CDR3 DNA is TGTGCCAGCAGTGTAGGATCCAGGGCCTATGGCTACACCTTC. The rearrangement uses TRBV2 and TRBJ1-2; the D gene is possibly TRBD1 (5 bases). CDR3 length: 14 amino acids. V was pared by 4 bases and J by 4 bases, with 13 bases between. Germline V gene data show CDR1 as SNHLY and CDR2 as FYNNEI.

The V gene is TRBV30, the J gene TRBJ2-3, with 8 bases matching TRBD2. CDR1 is GTSNPN, CDR2 SVGIG, per germline (reference sequence). This CDR3 has 16 residues. V lost 1 base and J lost 6; bases outside the gene matches: 12. This chain's CDR3 is CAWSGNTGGLGDTQYF. CDR3 sequence (DNA): TGTGCCTGGAGTGGCAACACGGGGGGGCTGGGGGATACGCAGTATTTT.

This clone was recorded a few times. The V call is TRBV19, the J call TRBJ1-1; weak D call: TRBD1 (5 bases). The germline V gene encodes CDR1 LNHDA and CDR2 SQIVND (reference sequence). V gave up 5 bases and J gave up 2 bases, with 9 bases separating them. The CDR3 sequence is 13 residues long. The CDR3 bases are TGTGCCAGTAGTGCACAGGCCAACACTGAAGCTTTCTTT. This encodes CASSAQANTEAFF.

This chain links TRBV27 with TRBJ2-3, with D uncertain. Germline V gives CDR1 MNHEY, CDR2 SMNVEV (reference sequence). The CDR3 has 14 amino acids. Trimming removed 1 base at V and 2 bases at J, with 7 bases between. CDR3: CASSLFGATDTQYF. CDR3 DNA sequence: TGTGCCAGCAGTTTATTCGGAGCCACAGATACGCAGTATTTT.

The chain combines TRBV19 with TRBJ2-1; D is unresolved. This CDR3 contains 14 residues. In germline, CDR1 is LNHDA, CDR2 SQIVND (reference sequence). The V end lost 5 bases, the J end lost 7 bases, and 15 bases lay between the germline ends. The CDR3 DNA reads as TGTGCCAGTAGTTTGCTAGAAGGCGTGAATGAGCAGTTCTTC. Protein sequence: CASSLLEGVNEQFF.

The chain joins TRBV29-1 to TRBJ2-3, with D maybe TRBD2 (6 bases). CDR3 size: 15 residues. Trimming pared 6 bases from V and 0 bases from J, leaving 16 bases between. The germline gives CDR1 SQVTM, CDR2 ANQGSEA. The CDR3 bases are TGCAGCGTGGGGACTCGTGGGGAAAGCACAGATACGCAGTATTTT. Translated: CSVGTRGESTDTQYF.

The chain is built from TRBV12-2 and TRBJ1-4; the table's TRBD1 call for D was not verified on the DNA. TRBV12-2 is marked as a pseudogene. This CDR3 has 14 amino acids. For the CDR3, the DNA is TGTGCAAGTCGCTTCCGGGACAGGGATGAAAAACTGTTTTTT. Translation: CASRFRDRDEKLFF.

V is TRBV29-1 and J is TRBJ1-1, with D tentatively TRBD1 (5 bases). V lost 7 bases and J 2 bases, leaving 11 bases between the germline ends. There are 12 residues in the CDR3. The V gene's germline CDR1 is SQVTM and CDR2 ANQGSEA. The CDR3 sequence: CSAGTVNTEAFF. The CDR3 nucleotides read TGCAGCGCTGGGACCGTTAACACTGAAGCTTTCTTT. Using reference TRBV29-1 and TRBJ1-1 for the parts outside the CDR3, the full variable domain is SAVISQKPSRDICQRGTSLTIQCQVDSQVTMMFWYRQQPGQSLTLIATANQGSEATYESGFVIDKFPISRPNLTFSTLTVSNMSPEDSSIYLCSAGTVNTEAFFGQGTRLTVV.

This chain links TRBV9 with TRBJ1-4; D is unclear. Germline lookup yields CDR1 SGDLS and CDR2 YYNGEE. The CDR3 is made up of 13 amino acids. Trimming stripped 4 bases from V and 0 bases from J, with 4 bases between. In DNA form, the CDR3 reads TGTGCCAGCAGCACTGCAACTAATGAAAAACTGTTTTTT. Encoded protein: CASSTATNEKLFF.

This sequence joins TRBV5-1 and TRBJ2-5; TRBD1 matches at 11 bases. Germline lookup yields CDR1 SGHRS and CDR2 YFSETQ. The CDR3 spans 15 residues. Trimming took 0 bases from V and 4 from J; bases not matched to a gene: 2. CDR3 in DNA: TGCGCCAGCAGCTTGGTGGGGACAGGGGGAGAGACCCAGTACTTC. This gives the protein CASSLVGTGGETQYF.

The gene calls are TRBV4-3 and TRBJ1-4; no definite D call. Trimming stripped 3 bases from V and 0 bases from J, with 5 bases between. CDR1 and CDR2 from the germline V gene are LGHNA and YSLEER. The CDR3 has 14 amino acids. This chain's CDR3 is CASSQSATNEKLFF. The CDR3 DNA reads TGCGCCAGCAGCCAGAGTGCAACTAATGAAAAACTGTTTTTT.

This chain joins TRBV6-5 and TRBJ1-1, with a tentative D call TRBD1 (6 bases). Germline CDR1 is MNHEY and CDR2 is SVGAGI. V dropped 6 bases and J dropped 6 bases, with 14 bases sitting between them. This CDR3 spans 13 amino acids. CDR3 in DNA: TGTGCCAGCAGACACAGGGAAAGGGCTGAAGCTTTCTTT. This gives the protein CASRHRERAEAFF.

The V and J genes are TRBV20-1 and TRBJ1-1; tentative D call: TRBD1 (6 bases). Between the trimmed V and J ends, which lost 6 bases and 10 bases, there was a span of 15 bases. The CDR3 totals 11 residues. Per the germline V gene, CDR1 is DFQATT and CDR2 is SNEGSKA (reference sequence). The CDR3 nucleotides read TGCAGTGCGAGACTTGGGGGCTCAGCTTTCTTT. Its protein is CSARLGGSAFF.

The chain carries TRBV19 and TRBJ2-5; TRBD1 agrees at 9 bases. CDR1 LNHDA and CDR2 SQIVND come from the germline V gene (reference sequence). The CDR3 consists of 15 residues. Germline trimming cut 5 bases from V and 1 base from J; bases unmatched to any gene: 5. CDR3 in amino acids: CASSSGQGSQETQYF. In DNA, the CDR3 is TGTGCCAGTAGTTCCGGACAGGGGTCCCAAGAGACCCAGTACTTC.

This sequence joins TRBV30 and TRBJ2-5; weak D call: TRBD1 (5 bases). The germline V gene has CDR1 GTSNPN and CDR2 SVGIG (reference sequence). V was clipped by 1 base and J by 2 bases, with 17 bases between them. The CDR3 runs to 16 residues. Written as DNA, the CDR3 is TGTGCCTGGAGTGCTGCAGGGCCTCACCCTCAAGAGACCCAGTACTTC. Translated, it gives CAWSAAGPHPQETQYF.

V gene TRBV30 combines with J gene TRBJ2-2; a possible D gene is TRBD1 (5 bases). V lost 2 bases, J lost 9 bases, and 16 bases lay in between. The CDR3 runs 14 residues. Germline CDR1 is GTSNPN and CDR2 is SVGIG (reference sequence). The CDR3 DNA reads as TGTGCCTGGAGTAAGGGGTTGGGTACGAGGGAGCTGTTTTTT. Translation: CAWSKGLGTRELFF.

The rearrangement joins TRBV6-4 to TRBJ1-5; weak D call: TRBD1 (5 bases). Trimming cost V 4 bases and J 4 bases, with 8 bases left between them. Germline CDR1 reads MRHNA; CDR2 reads SNTAGT. CDR3 length equals 13 residues. The CDR3: CASSVGENQPQHF. CDR3 in DNA: TGTGCCAGCAGTGTGGGGGAGAATCAGCCCCAGCATTTT.

The chain uses TRBV5-4 and TRBJ2-3; D uncertain. This CDR3 is 16 amino acids long. Trimming left V 2 bases short and J 0 bases short, with 13 bases between. Germline V CDR1 and CDR2: SGHNT, YYREEE (reference sequence). The CDR3 loop reads CASSLTEYPSTDTQYF. CDR3 nucleotide sequence: TGTGCCAGCAGCTTAACGGAATATCCTAGCACAGATACGCAGTATTTT.